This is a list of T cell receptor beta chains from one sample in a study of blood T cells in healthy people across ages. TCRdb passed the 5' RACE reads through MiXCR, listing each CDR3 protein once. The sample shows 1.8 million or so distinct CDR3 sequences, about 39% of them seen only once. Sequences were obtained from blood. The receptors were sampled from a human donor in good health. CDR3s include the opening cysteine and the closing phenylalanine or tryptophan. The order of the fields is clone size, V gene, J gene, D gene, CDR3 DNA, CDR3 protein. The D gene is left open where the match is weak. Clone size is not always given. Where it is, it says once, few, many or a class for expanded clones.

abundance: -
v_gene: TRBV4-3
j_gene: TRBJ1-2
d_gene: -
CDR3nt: TGCGCCAGCAGCCAAGTCTGGGGACCTATCCCTAACTATGGCTACACCTTC
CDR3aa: CASSQVWGPIPNYGYTF

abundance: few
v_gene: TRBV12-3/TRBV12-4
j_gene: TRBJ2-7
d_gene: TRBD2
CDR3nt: TGTGCCAGCAGTTTGACTAGCACTCCGCTTAGCGAGCAGTACTTC
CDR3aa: CASSLTSTPLSEQYF

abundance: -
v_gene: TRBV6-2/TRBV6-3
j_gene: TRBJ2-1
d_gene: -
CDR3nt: TGTGCCAGCACGCTAGTGCGGGGCCTATACGACGAGCAGTTCTTC
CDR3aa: CASTLVRGLYDEQFF

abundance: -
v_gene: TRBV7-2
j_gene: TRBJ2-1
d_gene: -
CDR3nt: TGTGCCAGCAGCTTAGATCGCAGGCACAATGAGCAGTTCTTC
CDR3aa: CASSLDRRHNEQFF

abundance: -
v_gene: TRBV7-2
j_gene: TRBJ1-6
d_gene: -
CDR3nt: TGTGCCAGCACCTTAGGGGGGACACAGAACGGACCCCTCCACTTT
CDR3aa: CASTLGGTQNGPLHF

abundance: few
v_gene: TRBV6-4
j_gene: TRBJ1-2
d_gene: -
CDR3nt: TGTGCCAGCAGTGACCCCCCTAAACAGGGACCGGGCGGCTATGGCTACACCTTC
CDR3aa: CASSDPPKQGPGGYGYTF

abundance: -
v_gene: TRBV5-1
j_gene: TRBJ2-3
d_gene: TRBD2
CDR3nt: TGCGCCAGCAGCAGCGAGGGAGCGGGAGGGGATACGCAGTATTTT
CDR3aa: CASSSEGAGGDTQYF

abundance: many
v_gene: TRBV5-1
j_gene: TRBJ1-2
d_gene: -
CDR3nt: TGCGCCAGCAGCTTCGATTCTGGCTATGGCTACACCTTC
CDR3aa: CASSFDSGYGYTF

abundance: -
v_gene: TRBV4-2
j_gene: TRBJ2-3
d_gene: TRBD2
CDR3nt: TGTGCCAGCAGCCGGATACAGCGGGGGAACACAGATACGCAGTATTTT
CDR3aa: CASSRIQRGNTDTQYF

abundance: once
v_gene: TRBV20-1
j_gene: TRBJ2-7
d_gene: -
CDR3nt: TGCAGTGCCCCCTCCCCCGGTAGTGAGTACGAGCAGTACTTC
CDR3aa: CSAPSPGSEYEQYF

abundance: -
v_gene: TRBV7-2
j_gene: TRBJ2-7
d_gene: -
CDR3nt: TGTGCCAGCAGCTTAGGTGGCTCGTCCGACGAGCAGTACTTC
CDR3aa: CASSLGGSSDEQYF

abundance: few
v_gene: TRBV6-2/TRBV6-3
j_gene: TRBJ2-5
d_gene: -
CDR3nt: TGTGCCAGCACCCAAGGACTAAACCAAGAGACCCAGTACTTC
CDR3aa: CASTQGLNQETQYF

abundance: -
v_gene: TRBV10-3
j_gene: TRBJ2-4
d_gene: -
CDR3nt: TGTGCCACCAAAGCTCCAGGGTTGAACATTCAGTACTTC
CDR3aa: CATKAPGLNIQYF

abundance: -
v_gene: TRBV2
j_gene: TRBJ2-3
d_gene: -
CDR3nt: TGTGCCAGCAGTCCTACAGCTATGGCCACAGATACGCAGTATTTT
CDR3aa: CASSPTAMATDTQYF

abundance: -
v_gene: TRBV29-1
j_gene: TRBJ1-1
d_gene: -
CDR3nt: TGCAGCGTTGCCCGCAGGGTAAGGGACACTGAAGCTTTCTTT
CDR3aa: CSVARRVRDTEAFF

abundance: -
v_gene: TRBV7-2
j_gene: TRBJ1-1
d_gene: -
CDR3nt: TGTGCCAGCAGCTTTCCGGGGTCCCAAAACATGAACACTGAAGCTTTCTTT
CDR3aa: CASSFPGSQNMNTEAFF

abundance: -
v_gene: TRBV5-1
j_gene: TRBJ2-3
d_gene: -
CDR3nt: TGCGCCAGCAGCCACGGGGGAACCGAGCCGACTAGCACAGATACGCAGTATTTT
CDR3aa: CASSHGGTEPTSTDTQYF

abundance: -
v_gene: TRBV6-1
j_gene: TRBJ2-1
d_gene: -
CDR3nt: TGTGCGACGAAGGGGACCCTTGGCCCCTACAATGAGCAGTTCTTC
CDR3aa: CATKGTLGPYNEQFF

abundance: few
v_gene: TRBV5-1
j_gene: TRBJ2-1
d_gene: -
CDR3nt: TGCGCCAGCAGCTTGGACGGGATAAATGAGCAGTTCTTC
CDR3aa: CASSLDGINEQFF

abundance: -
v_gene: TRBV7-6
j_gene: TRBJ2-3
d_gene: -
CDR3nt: TGTGCCAGCAGCTTAAACGGGTACACAGATACGCAGTATTTT
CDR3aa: CASSLNGYTDTQYF

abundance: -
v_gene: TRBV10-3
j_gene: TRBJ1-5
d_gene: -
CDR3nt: TGTGCCATCAGTGAGTCCCGAGGGGAGGGTCAGCCCCAGCATTTT
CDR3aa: CAISESRGEGQPQHF

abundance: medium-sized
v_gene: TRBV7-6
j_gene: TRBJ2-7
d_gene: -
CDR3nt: TGTGCCAGCAGCAAAGGACCCAACTACGAGCAGTACTTC
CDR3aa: CASSKGPNYEQYF

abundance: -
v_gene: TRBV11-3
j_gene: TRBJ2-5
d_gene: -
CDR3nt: TGTGCCAGCAGCTTCACGGCTAGCGCCCAAGAGACCCAGTACTTC
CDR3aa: CASSFTASAQETQYF

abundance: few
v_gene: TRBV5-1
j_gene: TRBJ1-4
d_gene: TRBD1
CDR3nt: TGCGCCAGCAGACTAAGTACAGGGGATGAAAAACTGTTTTTT
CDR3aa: CASRLSTGDEKLFF

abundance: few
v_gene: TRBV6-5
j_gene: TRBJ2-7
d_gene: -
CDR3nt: TGTGCCAGCAGGGAAACGAACCGCTACGAGCAGTACTTC
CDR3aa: CASRETNRYEQYF

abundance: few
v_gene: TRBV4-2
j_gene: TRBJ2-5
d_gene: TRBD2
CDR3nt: TGTGCCAGCGCGGGGGGGCATGGAGAGACCCAGTACTTC
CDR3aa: CASAGGHGETQYF

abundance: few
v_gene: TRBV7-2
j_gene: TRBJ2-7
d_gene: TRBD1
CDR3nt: TGTGCCAGCAGCCCCACAGGGGGAGTGACCTACGAGCAGTACTTC
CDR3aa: CASSPTGGVTYEQYF

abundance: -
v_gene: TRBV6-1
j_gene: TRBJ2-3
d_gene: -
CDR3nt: TGTGCCAGCAGTGTGTTTCCCAGCACAGATACGCAGTATTTT
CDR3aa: CASSVFPSTDTQYF

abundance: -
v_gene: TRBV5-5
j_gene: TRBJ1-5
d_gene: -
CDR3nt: TGTGCCAGCAGCTTGGTGTCCCACAGACCCCAGCATTTT
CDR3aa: CASSLVSHRPQHF

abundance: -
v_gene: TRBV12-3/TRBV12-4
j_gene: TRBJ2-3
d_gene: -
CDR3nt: TGTGCCAGCAGTTACTTAAACACAGATATGCAGTATTTT
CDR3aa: CASSYLNTDMQYF

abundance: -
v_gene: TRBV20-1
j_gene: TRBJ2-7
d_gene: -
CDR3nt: TGCAGTGCTAGGGGGTCCCGGGACCCTCCCTACGAGCAGTACTTC
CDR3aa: CSARGSRDPPYEQYF

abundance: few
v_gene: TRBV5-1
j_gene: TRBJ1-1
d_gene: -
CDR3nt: TGCGCCAGCCTCCCGAGGGGGGGCGCAGGGACTGAAGCTTTCTTT
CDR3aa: CASLPRGGAGTEAFF

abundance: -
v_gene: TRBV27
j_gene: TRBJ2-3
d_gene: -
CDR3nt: TGTGCCAGCAGTTACTACACTAGCACAGATACGCAGTATTTT
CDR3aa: CASSYYTSTDTQYF

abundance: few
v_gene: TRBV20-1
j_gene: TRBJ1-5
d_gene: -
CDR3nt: TGCAGTGCTGGGAAGGGGGGGGCCGGCAATCAGCCCCAGCATTTT
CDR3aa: CSAGKGGAGNQPQHF

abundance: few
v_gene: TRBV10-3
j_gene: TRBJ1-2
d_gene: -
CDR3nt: TGTGCCATTTTTCGCCCGCCTAACTATGGCTACACCTTC
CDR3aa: CAIFRPPNYGYTF

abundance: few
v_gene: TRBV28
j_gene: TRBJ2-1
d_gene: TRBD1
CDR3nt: TGTGCCAGCAGCTCCCTTAAGACAGGGAGCTACAATGAGCAGTTCTTC
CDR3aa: CASSSLKTGSYNEQFF

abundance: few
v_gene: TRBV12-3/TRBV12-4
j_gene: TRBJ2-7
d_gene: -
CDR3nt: TGTGCCAGCAGCCGGATGCGGGGACAGCTGTACGAGCAGTACTTC
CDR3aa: CASSRMRGQLYEQYF

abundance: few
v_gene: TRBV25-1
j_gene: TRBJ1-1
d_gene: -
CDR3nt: TGTGCCAGTTTGGGCTTTCGGGGTACTGAAGCTTTCTTT
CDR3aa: CASLGFRGTEAFF

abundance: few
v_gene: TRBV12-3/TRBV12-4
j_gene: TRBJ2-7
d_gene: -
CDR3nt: TGTGCCAGCAGTTTGTCCGAAACGGGGCAGTACTTC
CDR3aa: CASSLSETGQYF

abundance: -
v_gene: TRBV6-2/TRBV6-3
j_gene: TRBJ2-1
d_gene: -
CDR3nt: TGTTCCAGCAGTTATAAGACAGGTCATGAGCAGTTCTTC
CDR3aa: CSSSYKTGHEQFF

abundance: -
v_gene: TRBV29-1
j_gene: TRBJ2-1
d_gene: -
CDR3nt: TGCAGCGTTGATCGCAGGGCCCTCCAAGAGACCCAGTTCTTC
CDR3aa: CSVDRRALQETQFF

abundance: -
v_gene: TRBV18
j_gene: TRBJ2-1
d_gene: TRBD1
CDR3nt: TGTGCCAGCTATAAGGGACAGGGGAGAACTAACCGAAATGAGCAGTTCTTC
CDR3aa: CASYKGQGRTNRNEQFF

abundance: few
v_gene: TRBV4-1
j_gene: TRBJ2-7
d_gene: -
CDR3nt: TGCGCCAGCAGCCAAGATTTCAGGCCAGATTCCTACGAGCAGTACTTC
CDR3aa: CASSQDFRPDSYEQYF

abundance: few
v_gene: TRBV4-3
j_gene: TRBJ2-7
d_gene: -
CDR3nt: TGCGCCAGCAGCCAAGACAGGGTCTCCCACGAGCAGTACTTC
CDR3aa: CASSQDRVSHEQYF

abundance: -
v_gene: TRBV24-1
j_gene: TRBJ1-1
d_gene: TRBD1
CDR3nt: TGTGCCACCAGTGACTCCGGACAGGGCCAGAACACTGAAGCTTTCTTT
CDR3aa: CATSDSGQGQNTEAFF

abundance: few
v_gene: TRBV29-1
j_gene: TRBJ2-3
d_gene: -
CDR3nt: TGCAGCGCGATGGAACCTGATACGCAGTATTTT
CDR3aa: CSAMEPDTQYF

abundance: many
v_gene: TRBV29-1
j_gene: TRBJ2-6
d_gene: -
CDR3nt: TGCAGCGTAATGACAGGACGTTTTGCTGGGGCCAACGTCCTGACTTTC
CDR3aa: CSVMTGRFAGANVLTF

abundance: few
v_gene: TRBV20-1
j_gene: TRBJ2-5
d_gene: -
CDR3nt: TGCAGTGCGACGGCTAGAGAAGAGACCCAGTACTTC
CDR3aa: CSATAREETQYF

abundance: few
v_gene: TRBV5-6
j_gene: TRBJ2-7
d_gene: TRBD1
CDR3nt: TGTACCAGCAGCTTCGGGGACAGGTACGAGCAGTACTTC
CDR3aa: CTSSFGDRYEQYF

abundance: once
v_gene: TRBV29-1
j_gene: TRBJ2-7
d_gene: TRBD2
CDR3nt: TGCAGCCCAGCCCGACTAGCGGGGGGGAAAAATGAGCAGTACTTC
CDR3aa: CSPARLAGGKNEQYF